Listed below are T cell receptor beta chains from one sample, sequenced in a study of beta chain features in type 1 diabetes. Some clones are missing from TCRdb's copy, which holds only in-frame ones; the method was immunoSEQ multiplex PCR. The repertoire has hundreds of thousands of clones, more than 12% of them found once; the top ten carry 0.04%. The sample was naive CD4+ T cells from blood. All receptors derive from a young man with type 1 diabetes. Both conserved end residues are part of each CDR3. A D gene is named only where the DNA matches it firmly. Size is omitted from some rows. Given values are once, few, many or a class for expanded clones.

V gene: TRBV9
clone size: .
D gene: TRBD1
J gene: TRBJ1-2
CDR3 DNA: TGTGCCAGCAGCGTAGAGGGGGGACAGTTCTATGGCTACACCTTC
CDR3 protein: CASSVEGGQFYGYTF

V gene: TRBV23-1
clone size: .
D gene: .
J gene: TRBJ1-2
CDR3 DNA: TGCGCCAGCGGAGCGGGCACCTTC
CDR3 protein: CASGAGTF

V gene: TRBV10-3
clone size: .
D gene: TRBD1
J gene: TRBJ2-7
CDR3 DNA: TGTGCCATCAGTGACGGGACAGCCAGCTCCTACGAGCAGTACTTC
CDR3 protein: CAISDGTASSYEQYF

V gene: TRBV7-3
clone size: .
D gene: .
J gene: TRBJ2-1
CDR3 DNA: TGTGCCAGCAGCGGGACCTACAATGAGCAGTTCTTC
CDR3 protein: CASSGTYNEQFF

V gene: TRBV10-3
clone size: .
D gene: .
J gene: TRBJ2-1
CDR3 DNA: TGTGCCATCAGGGACTTGACCTCCCGCCCTGGTAATGAGCAGTTCTTC
CDR3 protein: CAIRDLTSRPGNEQFF

V gene: TRBV7-2
clone size: .
D gene: .
J gene: TRBJ1-2
CDR3 DNA: TGTGCCAGCAGCTTGTCAGGGAAGGGCGGCTATGGCTACACCTTC
CDR3 protein: CASSLSGKGGYGYTF

V gene: TRBV6-5
clone size: .
D gene: .
J gene: TRBJ2-5
CDR3 DNA: TGTGCCAGCAGTTATGGCTGGAGAGGCGGGCAAGAGACCCAGTACTTC
CDR3 protein: CASSYGWRGGQETQYF

V gene: TRBV5-4
clone size: .
D gene: TRBD1
J gene: TRBJ1-2
CDR3 DNA: TGTGCCAGCAGTAGCAGGGGGCTCTACACCTTC
CDR3 protein: CASSSRGLYTF

V gene: TRBV25-1
clone size: few
D gene: .
J gene: TRBJ1-1
CDR3 DNA: TGTGCCAGCAGTGAACAGCTTGGCCCAGCTTTCTTT
CDR3 protein: CASSEQLGPAFF

V gene: TRBV9
clone size: .
D gene: .
J gene: TRBJ1-5
CDR3 DNA: TGTGCCAGCAGCGTAGCGGGGGGTAAGGATCAGCCCCAGCATTTT
CDR3 protein: CASSVAGGKDQPQHF

V gene: TRBV7-9
clone size: many
D gene: .
J gene: TRBJ1-2
CDR3 DNA: TGTGCCAGCAGCTTCAACGGACGATATGGCTACACCTTC
CDR3 protein: CASSFNGRYGYTF

V gene: TRBV4-1
clone size: .
D gene: TRBD1
J gene: TRBJ2-1
CDR3 DNA: TGCGCCAGCAGCCCAGTGACCGGGACAGGGAACAATGAGCAGTTCTTC
CDR3 protein: CASSPVTGTGNNEQFF

V gene: TRBV15
clone size: few
D gene: TRBD1
J gene: TRBJ1-2
CDR3 DNA: TGTGCCACCAGCAGGGAAGTCGGGACAGGGAGGTCGGGCTACACCTTC
CDR3 protein: CATSREVGTGRSGYTF

V gene: TRBV19
clone size: few
D gene: TRBD2
J gene: TRBJ2-7
CDR3 DNA: TGTGCCAGTACGCTCCGGGCGGGGGAGACCTACGAGCAGTACTTC
CDR3 protein: CASTLRAGETYEQYF

V gene: TRBV28
clone size: few
D gene: .
J gene: TRBJ2-7
CDR3 DNA: TGTGCCAGCAGCCGCTTAGGGGGTAGGTTCTACGAGCAGTACTTC
CDR3 protein: CASSRLGGRFYEQYF

V gene: TRBV5-6
clone size: .
D gene: TRBD2
J gene: TRBJ2-3
CDR3 DNA: TGTGCCAGCAGCTTAGCGGGAGGGCCGATAGGAGATACGCAGTATTTT
CDR3 protein: CASSLAGGPIGDTQYF

V gene: TRBV2
clone size: .
D gene: TRBD1
J gene: TRBJ1-1
CDR3 DNA: TGTGCCGGTACAGGGGTGCAGAACACTGAAGCTTTCTTT
CDR3 protein: CAGTGVQNTEAFF